The 23 T cell receptor beta chains presented below share a single source sample, sequenced in a study of technical replicates of blood from a handful of donors. The repertoire was sequenced with immunoSEQ multiplex PCR; TCRdb's copy has only in-frame clones and lacks some. Of around 97,000 clones listed, approximately 96% are singletons. Sample: T cells isolated from PBMCs. These TCRs come from a human donor in good health.

V is TRBV27 and J is TRBJ2-3; TRBD1 aligns across 7 bases. In germline, CDR1 is MNHEY, CDR2 SMNVEV (reference sequence). The CDR3 covers 14 residues. The J segment lost 1 base and the V segment lost 2 bases, leaving 0 bases of the junction unmatched. The CDR3 DNA reads TGTGCCAGCAGTTTAGGACAGGGCACAGATACGCAGTATTTT. This codes for CASSLGQGTDTQYF.

This chain joins TRBV6-1 and TRBJ1-5; 9 nucleotides align to TRBD1. Trimming cost V 7 bases and J 5 bases; bases outside gene matches: 9. Germline V gene data show CDR1 as MNHNS and CDR2 as SASEGT. The CDR3 is 15 amino acids. CDR3 residues: CASIIGTGMYQPQHF. CDR3 DNA: TGTGCCAGCATAATAGGGACAGGGATGTATCAGCCCCAGCATTTT.

The CDR3 region is CASSQGLTRDTQYF. The CDR3 DNA reads as TGCGCCAGCAGCCAAGGACTGACTCGGGATACGCAGTATTTT. The chain has TRBV5-1 and TRBJ2-3, with D perhaps matching TRBD2 (5 bases). The V gene's germline CDR1 is SGHRS and CDR2 YFSETQ. The CDR3 loop spans 14 amino acids. The V end was cut by 4 bases, the J end by 6 bases, with 15 bases between.

Turning to this clone: The same CDR3 is also encoded by other DNA sequences in this sample. The rearrangement joins TRBV28 to TRBJ1-1, with D perhaps TRBD1 (6 bases). From germline, CDR1 is MDHEN and CDR2 SYDVKM. The CDR3 has 15 residues. The V end lost 2 bases, the J end lost 0 bases, and 10 bases lay between the germline ends. The CDR3 sequence is CASSLGDTMNTEAFF. For the CDR3, the DNA is TGTGCCAGCAGTTTAGGGGACACAATGAACACTGAAGCTTTCTTT.

J is TRBJ2-3 and V is TRBV5-1; TRBD2 aligns across 9 bases. V dropped 3 bases and J dropped 5; count of bases not matched to a gene: 19. The germline gives CDR1 SGHRS, CDR2 YFSETQ. CDR3 size: 19 residues. The CDR3 DNA follows: TGCGCCAGCAGCTCACACACCTCTAGCGGGACCCGGGGGAGAGATACGCAGTATTTT. Protein sequence: CASSSHTSSGTRGRDTQYF.

The rearrangement links TRBV6-5 to TRBJ1-2; D may be TRBD1 (6 bases). There are 12 residues in the CDR3. Between the trimmed V and J ends, which lost 2 bases and 5 bases, there was a span of 6 bases. Per the germline V gene, CDR1 is MNHEY and CDR2 is SVGAGI. The CDR3 sequence: CASSYRGYGYTF. The CDR3 bases are TGTGCCAGCAGTTACAGGGGGTATGGCTACACCTTC.

The chain links TRBV19 to TRBJ2-7, with D perhaps TRBD2 (5 bases). Trimming took 1 base from V and 2 from J, leaving 9 bases between them. This CDR3 region has 14 residues. Germline CDR1 is LNHDA and CDR2 is SQIVND (reference sequence). CDR3 protein: CASSIGGSAYEQYF. The CDR3 DNA sequence: TGTGCCAGTAGTATAGGCGGGTCCGCCTACGAGCAGTACTTC.

The chain couples TRBV19 to TRBJ2-3; tentatively, D is TRBD2 (6 bases). V gave up 3 bases and J gave up 4 bases, with 8 bases separating them. The V gene's germline CDR1 is LNHDA and CDR2 SQIVND (reference sequence). The CDR3 has 13 residues. The CDR3 protein is CASSMGGADTQYF. As DNA, the CDR3 is TGTGCCAGTAGTATGGGCGGGGCAGATACGCAGTATTTT.

This chain links TRBV11-3 with TRBJ2-1, with TRBD1 matching 7 bases. J was trimmed by 9 bases and V by 2 bases; bases with no gene match: 4. Germline V lookup: CDR1 SGHNT, CDR2 YENEEA. The CDR3 sequence is 13 residues long. The CDR3 here is CASSLQGETEQFF. The CDR3 DNA is TGTGCCAGCAGCTTACAGGGGGAGACTGAGCAGTTCTTC. Full variable domain (outside the CDR3, taken from reference TRBV11-3 and TRBJ2-1): EAGVVQSPRYKIIEKKQPVAFWCNPISGHNTLYWYLQNLGQGPELLIRYENEEAVDDSQLPKDRFSAERLKGVDSTLKIQPAELGDSAVYLCASSLQGETEQFFGPGTRLTVL.

The table lists this clone with a count of one. The chain is built from TRBV11-2 and TRBJ2-5; 7 bases align to TRBD2. The junction had 9 bases not matched to a gene; V was cut back by 4 bases and J by 4 bases. CDR1 is SGHAT, CDR2 FQNNGV, per germline. This CDR3 region has 15 residues. CDR3 DNA: TGTGCCAGCAGCTCGGTGGGGGGGTTACTAGAGACCCAGTACTTC. As protein: CASSSVGGLLETQYF.

The V gene is TRBV6-5, the J gene TRBJ2-1; a possible D gene is TRBD2 (5 bases). Germline V lookup: CDR1 MNHEY, CDR2 SVGAGI. The CDR3 length is 13 residues. V was cut by 2 bases and J by 10 bases, with 12 bases left in between. The CDR3 nucleotides read TGTGCCAGCAGTTACCCGACGGGGAACGAGCAGTTCTTC. Translated: CASSYPTGNEQFF.

The genes are TRBV2 and TRBJ1-2; no definite D call. Trimming took off 4 bases at V and 4 bases at J, with 16 bases between the two ends. CDR3 length: 15 amino acids. Per the germline V gene, CDR1 is SNHLY and CDR2 is FYNNEI. For the CDR3, the DNA is TGTGCCAGCAGTGCGAGTATGGGCATACCCTATGGCTACACCTTC. It translates to CASSASMGIPYGYTF.

V is TRBV10-3 and J is TRBJ2-7, with TRBD1 matching 8 bases. The CDR3 runs 13 residues. Germline V gene lookup returns CDR1 ENHRY and CDR2 SYGVKD. V gave up 5 bases and J gave up 5 bases; unmatched junction bases: 5. The CDR3, as DNA: TGTGCCATCAGTCTGGACAGGGCCCACGAGCAGTACTTC. Amino acids: CAISLDRAHEQYF.

The chain uses TRBV7-2 and TRBJ2-7; 11 nucleotides agree with TRBD2. The junction had 9 bases not matched to a gene; V was cut back by 5 bases and J by 9 bases. This CDR3 spans 14 amino acids. Germline CDR1 reads SGHTA; CDR2 reads FQGNSA. The CDR3 sequence: CASSPTSGSGMQYF. DNA for the CDR3: TGTGCCAGCAGCCCTACTAGCGGGAGCGGTATGCAGTACTTC.

The chain has TRBV28 and TRBJ1-2; TRBD1 agrees at 8 bases. The CDR3 length is 15 residues. The germline V gene has CDR1 MDHEN and CDR2 SYDVKM. The ends lost 5 bases at V and 4 bases at J; junction bases unmatched: 9. CDR3 residues: CASSVPTGGGYGYTF. In DNA, the CDR3 is TGTGCCAGCAGTGTACCTACAGGGGGAGGCTATGGCTACACCTTC.

The CDR3: CATSPPFEDFLYGYTF. CDR3 sequence (DNA): TGTGCCACCAGCCCCCCCTTCGAGGATTTCCTCTATGGCTACACCTTC. The chain combines TRBV15 with TRBJ1-2; D ambiguous. The CDR3 runs to 16 residues. Per germline, CDR1 LNHNV and CDR2 YYDKDF (reference sequence). Deletions cut 5 bases from V and 4 bases from J, with 20 bases between.

The chain uses TRBV5-6 and TRBJ2-2, with TRBD2 identical over 10 bases. Germline V gene sequence: CDR1 SGHDT, CDR2 YYEEEE. Germline trimming cut 0 bases from V and 7 bases from J; bases unmatched to any gene: 6. The CDR3 has 16 residues. The CDR3 is CASSLALAGIIGELFF. DNA for the CDR3: TGTGCCAGCAGCTTGGCACTAGCGGGAATTATCGGGGAGCTGTTTTTT.

The rearrangement links TRBV18 to TRBJ1-1; D is perhaps TRBD1 (5 bases). Deletions cut 6 bases from V and 0 bases from J, with 8 bases between. The CDR3 extends over 13 amino acids. Per the germline V gene, CDR1 is KGHSH and CDR2 is LQKENI. The CDR3 is CASSRQMNTEAFF. DNA for the CDR3: TGTGCCAGCTCCCGACAGATGAACACTGAAGCTTTCTTT.

This chain uses TRBV29-1 with TRBJ1-4; D unclear. V lost 6 bases to trimming and J lost 1 base, with 6 bases between them. This CDR3 region has 12 residues. The germline gives CDR1 SQVTM, CDR2 ANQGSEA. The CDR3 DNA is TGCAGCGTCGGAGTAACTAATGAAAAACTGTTTTTT. It specifies CSVGVTNEKLFF.

The rearrangement links TRBV30 to TRBJ2-5, with 10 bases fitting TRBD2. Trimming took 0 bases from V and 2 from J; bases not matched to a gene: 3. CDR1 is GTSNPN, CDR2 SVGIG, per germline (reference sequence). The CDR3 runs 15 residues. The CDR3 loop is CAWSVGLAVQETQYF. The CDR3 DNA sequence: TGTGCCTGGAGTGTAGGACTAGCGGTTCAAGAGACCCAGTACTTC.

CDR3 amino acids: CASSGTSFEQYF. DNA for the CDR3: TGTGCCAGCAGCGGAACTAGTTTCGAGCAGTACTTC. V is TRBV9 and J is TRBJ2-5, with a possible D match to TRBD2 (5 bases). The end of the DNA aligns better with TRBJ2-7, so the J call may be wrong. This CDR3 comprises 12 residues. The germline V gene encodes CDR1 SGDLS and CDR2 YYNGEE.

DNA for the CDR3: TGTGCCAGCAGCTTACTAGCAGAAGAGACCCAGTACTTC. This sequence encodes CASSLLAEETQYF. The J gene is TRBJ2-5, the V gene TRBV7-6; D is perhaps TRBD2 (5 bases). V was cut by 2 bases and J by 3 bases, with 7 bases left in between. The CDR3 is 13 amino acids. Germline CDR1 is SGHVS and CDR2 is FNYEAQ.

Only one count was recorded for this clone. This sequence joins TRBV5-1 and TRBJ2-1; TRBD2 is a possible D gene (5 bases). The length of the CDR3 is 14 residues. Between the trimmed V and J ends, which lost 1 base and 4 bases, there was a span of 9 bases. Germline V gene sequence: CDR1 SGHRS, CDR2 YFSETQ. Here the CDR3 reads CASSLLTRYNEQFF. Here the CDR3 DNA reads TGCGCCAGCAGCTTGTTAACTAGATACAATGAGCAGTTCTTC.